This T cell receptor (beta chain) was sequenced in a study of blood T cells in healthy people across ages. Sample-barcoded 5' priming and a J-beta primer mix drove a second PCR of 7 to 11 cycles. There were at least 3 million CDR3-containing paired-end reads obtained from each sample. Via MiXCR, TCRdb re-called the 5' RACE reads, giving one row per CDR3 protein. The table has about 650,000 distinct CDR3 sequences, about 32% seen once. Trimming removed 3 bases from V and 4 bases from J; junction bases left unmatched: 5. The CDR3 loop spans 14 amino acids. The germline CDR1 and CDR2 sequences are ENHRY and SYGVKD. The sample providers were healthy Caucasian people from Russia, aged roughly 6 to 95. Each sample had at least 6 million PBMCs isolated.

This clonotype was sampled from a woman aged 80 or over in good health. Specimen: blood. The chain combines TRBV10-3 with TRBJ1-1, with 7 positions matching TRBD1. DNA for the CDR3: TGTGCCATCAGTGATTACGACAGGGCCACTGAAGCTTTCTTT. It yields the protein CAISDYDRATEAFF.